The 12 T cell receptor beta chains listed next were all sequenced from one sample in a study of blood T cell repertoires in COVID-19. Clones were read by immunoSEQ multiplex PCR, and TCRdb kept only the in-frame ones, dropping some. Of around 130,000 clones detected, 75% to 85% appear once; the ten largest clones hold roughly an eighth. The sample comprised peripheral blood. The receptor source for this set is a human donor in a cohort sampled during active COVID-19.

J is TRBJ2-3 and V is TRBV5-1, with a tentative D call TRBD2 (6 bases). Germline lookup yields CDR1 SGHRS and CDR2 YFSETQ. The CDR3 is 13 residues long. V was pared by 4 bases and J by 7 bases, with 13 bases between. The CDR3 nucleotides are TGCGCCAGCAGCGTGGACGGGGGAAATACGCAGTATTTT. This translates into CASSVDGGNTQYF.

This chain uses TRBV5-1 with TRBJ1-6; 7 bases agree with TRBD1. CDR1 SGHRS and CDR2 YFSETQ come from the germline V gene. The CDR3 extends over 16 amino acids. J was trimmed by 2 bases and V by 4 bases; bases with no gene match: 6. The CDR3: CASSLTGAAYNSPLHF. In DNA form, the CDR3 reads TGCGCCAGCAGCCTCACAGGGGCTGCCTATAATTCACCCCTCCACTTT.

The V and J genes are TRBV2 and TRBJ1-6, with a weak D call TRBD1 (6 bases). Per the germline V gene, CDR1 is SNHLY and CDR2 is FYNNEI. Trimming removed 2 bases at V and 5 bases at J, with 10 bases between. The CDR3 length is 15 residues. The chain's CDR3 is CASSETGLNNSPLHF. DNA for the CDR3: TGTGCCAGCAGTGAAACAGGGCTGAATAATTCACCCCTCCACTTT.

The chain has TRBV18 and TRBJ2-7; TRBD2 aligns across 16 bases. The junction had 19 bases not matched to a gene; V was cut back by 3 bases and J by 5 bases. This CDR3 contains 21 residues. From germline, CDR1 is KGHSH and CDR2 LQKENI. DNA of the CDR3: TGTGCCAGCTCACCTGTTCGGGGGACTAGCGGGGGGGCACCCTCTCTCGACGAGCAGTACTTC. Amino acids: CASSPVRGTSGGAPSLDEQYF.

The J gene is TRBJ2-7, the V gene TRBV5-1; TRBD1 might be the D (6 bases). CDR3 length equals 13 residues. CDR1 SGHRS and CDR2 YFSETQ come from the germline V gene. V gave up 4 bases and J gave up 0 bases, with 8 bases separating them. CDR3: CASSRDNSYEQYF. The CDR3 nucleotides are TGCGCCAGCAGCCGGGACAACTCCTACGAGCAGTACTTC.

This chain links TRBV12-3 or TRBV12-4 with TRBJ2-7; D call uncertain. The CDR3 is 12 amino acids. V was clipped by 1 base and J by 4 bases, with 5 bases between them. CDR3 nucleotides: TGTGCCAGCAGTTTAGGAACTTACGAGCAGTACTTC. Protein sequence: CASSLGTYEQYF.

V gene TRBV4-3 combines with J gene TRBJ2-2; the match to TRBD2 covers 7 bases. CDR1 is LGHNA and CDR2 is YSLEER in the germline V gene. V lost 3 bases to trimming and J lost 5 bases; unmatched junction nucleotides: 6. This CDR3 is built from 15 residues. The CDR3 DNA follows: TGCGCCAGCAGCCAGTCATGGGGGGGTACCGGGGAGCTGTTTTTT. This codes for CASSQSWGGTGELFF.

This clone turned up a few times. The chain has TRBV28 and TRBJ2-7, with TRBD1 identical over 12 bases. This CDR3 has 16 amino acids. From germline, CDR1 is MDHEN and CDR2 SYDVKM. V dropped 4 bases and J dropped 5; count of bases not matched to a gene: 9. The CDR3 here is CASSSPSGQGADEQYF. The CDR3 DNA is TGTGCCAGCAGTTCCCCGTCGGGACAGGGGGCTGACGAGCAGTACTTC.

The chain uses TRBV6-5 and TRBJ2-7, with D maybe TRBD2 (7 bases). Germline CDR1 MNHEY, CDR2 SVGAGI. V dropped 6 bases and J dropped 5 bases, with 20 bases sitting between them. The CDR3 has 15 amino acids. The CDR3 DNA reads as TGTGCCAGCAGCCCGCTCCGGGGGGCCCCCAACGAGCAGTACTTC. Encoded protein: CASSPLRGAPNEQYF.

The count of this clone is one. The J gene is TRBJ2-1, the V gene TRBV7-2; 8 positions match TRBD2. CDR1 and CDR2 from the germline V gene are SGHTA and FQGNSA. This CDR3 is 16 amino acids long. V shed 4 bases, J shed 6 bases, and the junction held 11 bases outside the gene matches. The CDR3 sequence: CASSWPVAGPSNEQFF. CDR3 in DNA: TGTGCCAGCAGCTGGCCGGTAGCGGGACCGAGCAATGAGCAGTTCTTC.

The rearrangement links TRBV14 to TRBJ2-7, with D perhaps matching TRBD1 (6 bases). Trimming left V 1 base short and J 2 bases short, with 9 bases between. CDR3 size: 14 residues. Germline lookup yields CDR1 SGHDN and CDR2 FVKESK. The CDR3 region has the DNA TGTGCCAGCAGCCAAGGTGGACAGACCTACGAGCAGTACTTC. Translated: CASSQGGQTYEQYF. Full variable domain (rest looked up from reference TRBV14 and TRBJ2-7): EAGVTQFPSHSVIEKGQTVTLRCDPISGHDNLYWYRRVMGKEIKFLLHFVKESKQDESGMPNNRFLAERTGGTYSTLKVQPAELEDSGVYFCASSQGGQTYEQYFGPGTRLTVT.

This chain links TRBV5-1 with TRBJ1-2; D perhaps matches TRBD1 (6 bases). Per germline, CDR1 SGHRS and CDR2 YFSETQ. The V and J ends lost 0 bases and 6 bases respectively, with 12 bases between them. The CDR3 loop spans 14 amino acids. CDR3 sequence: CASSLEWAGDGYTF. The DNA for the CDR3 is TGCGCCAGCAGCTTGGAATGGGCAGGGGATGGCTACACCTTC.